The sequence of this TCR beta chain was determined in a study of monozygotic twins with cystic fibrosis. Turning to the study itself: Library input was three micrograms of fragmented DNA, with 15 PCR cycles.

Findings and limits, study-wide: Unrelated CF individuals shared fewer identical clonotypes than monozygotic CF twins. V usage most resembled the co-twin in 13 of 16 pairs. No link emerged between shared CDR3 counts and age, concordance or severity.

V was trimmed by 0 bases and J by 7 bases, leaving 21 bases between them. The CDR3 has 17 residues. The germline gives CDR1 SGHRS, CDR2 YFSETQ. As to this clone: What it recognizes is unknown.

Profiled with immunoSEQ multiplex PCR; TCRdb holds only in-frame clones, not every one. The sample includes around 29,000 clones, roughly 80% of them seen just once. Sequenced sample: blood. The chain is built from TRBV5-1 and TRBJ2-3, with no clear D. This TCR came from a girl aged 2-10 years with cystic fibrosis. CDR3 nucleotides: TGCGCCAGCAGCTTGGGGCAGTCGCGAACCATATTAAATACGCAGTATTTT. Translating gives CASSLGQSRTILNTQYF.